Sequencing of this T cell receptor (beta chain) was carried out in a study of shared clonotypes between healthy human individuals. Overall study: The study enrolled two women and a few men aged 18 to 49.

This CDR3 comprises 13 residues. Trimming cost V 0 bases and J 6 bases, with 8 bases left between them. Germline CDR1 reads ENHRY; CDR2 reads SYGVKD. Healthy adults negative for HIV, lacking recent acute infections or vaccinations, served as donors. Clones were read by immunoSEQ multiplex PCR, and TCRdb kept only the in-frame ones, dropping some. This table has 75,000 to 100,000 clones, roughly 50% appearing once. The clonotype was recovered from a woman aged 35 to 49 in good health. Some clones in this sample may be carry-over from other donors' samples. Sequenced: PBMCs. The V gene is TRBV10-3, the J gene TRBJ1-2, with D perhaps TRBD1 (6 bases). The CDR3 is CAISESAGDGYTF. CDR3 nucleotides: TGTGCCATCAGTGAGTCGGCAGGGGATGGCTACACCTTC.